The 28 T cell receptor beta chains listed next were all sequenced from one sample in a study of T-cell memory formation after mild COVID-19. TCRdb called the 5' RACE reads again in MiXCR, with one record for every CDR3 protein. The sample has 200,000 to 300,000 distinct CDR3 sequences, over 15% seen once. The material sequenced was PBMCs or a T cell subset sorted from them (not recorded which). The receptors here all came from an adult woman who had mild COVID-19 (a few samples of this study predate the infection). Cell type and time point are not known.

This chain connects TRBV7-2 to TRBJ2-5; D unresolved. CDR1 and CDR2 from the germline V gene are SGHTA and FQGNSA. Deletions cut 1 base from V and 5 bases from J, with 14 bases between. The CDR3 is made up of 15 amino acids. CDR3 loop: CASSLGGAEEETQYF. CDR3 bases: TGTGCCAGCAGCTTAGGGGGTGCAGAGGAGGAGACCCAGTACTTC.

This chain joins TRBV14 and TRBJ1-2; no reliable D call. The CDR3 is 15 amino acids. Per the germline V gene, CDR1 is SGHDN and CDR2 is FVKESK. V dropped 1 base and J dropped 5 bases, with 14 bases sitting between them. DNA for the CDR3: TGTGCCAGCAGCCAAGGGTTCGGTTCAATTTATGGCTACACCTTC. Its translation: CASSQGFGSIYGYTF.

This clonotype was found a few times. The rearrangement links TRBV3-1 to TRBJ2-1; a weak D match, TRBD1 (6 bases). Deletions cut 4 bases from V and 11 bases from J, with 15 bases between. In germline, CDR1 is LGHDT, CDR2 YNNKEL (reference sequence). The CDR3 contains 13 residues. The CDR3 sequence: CASSPRDTLKQFF. DNA for the CDR3: TGTGCCAGCAGCCCACGGGACACCCTAAAGCAGTTCTTC.

This clonotype has a handful of counts. The gene calls are TRBV7-2 and TRBJ1-1, with TRBD1 identical over 8 bases. CDR3 size: 14 residues. The V segment lost 8 bases and the J segment 1 base; nucleotides outside the gene matches: 6. From germline, CDR1 is SGHTA and CDR2 FQGNSA. This CDR3 is CASGGGTGNTEAFF. The CDR3 DNA sequence: TGTGCCAGCGGTGGGGGGACAGGGAACACTGAAGCTTTCTTT.

This chain uses TRBV12-3 or TRBV12-4 with TRBJ2-5, with 7 bases lining up with TRBD1. The CDR3 is made up of 13 amino acids. V lost 5 bases and J lost 2; bases outside the gene matches: 2. DNA of the CDR3: TGTGCCAGCAGTGGGACAGATCAAGAGACCCAGTACTTC. It specifies CASSGTDQETQYF.

The chain uses TRBV5-6 and TRBJ1-6, with D unresolved. The length of the CDR3 is 13 residues. Trimming shortened V by 4 bases and J by 2 bases, and 4 bases separated the two germline ends. Germline V gene lookup returns CDR1 SGHDT and CDR2 YYEEEE. CDR3 protein: CASSGPYNSPLHF. The CDR3 coding sequence is TGTGCCAGCAGCGGACCCTATAATTCACCCCTCCACTTT.

Only a few counts were recorded for this clonotype. The rearrangement links TRBV3-1 to TRBJ2-7, with TRBD2 identical over 7 bases. CDR3 length: 15 residues. V shed 1 base, J shed 4 bases, and the junction held 7 bases outside the gene matches. Germline CDR1 reads LGHDT; CDR2 reads YNNKEL (reference sequence). This CDR3 is CASSQAPGGVYEQYF. The DNA for the CDR3 is TGTGCCAGCAGCCAAGCCCCGGGGGGTGTGTACGAGCAGTACTTC.

The rearrangement uses TRBV11-2 and TRBJ2-1, with TRBD1 as a possible D gene (6 bases). V shed 1 base and J shed 6 bases, with 13 bases lying between them. The CDR3 has 15 amino acids. Germline assignment: CDR1 SGHAT and CDR2 FQNNGV. The CDR3 loop is CASSLVQGFSNEQFF. CDR3 in DNA: TGTGCCAGCAGCTTAGTTCAGGGGTTCAGCAATGAGCAGTTCTTC.

The chain has TRBV10-3 and TRBJ1-6; the D gene is possibly TRBD1 (5 bases). Germline V gene data show CDR1 as ENHRY and CDR2 as SYGVKD. The germline V and J ends were trimmed by 7 bases and 5 bases, with 9 bases remaining between them. The CDR3 runs to 13 residues. CDR3 in DNA: TGTGCCATCACGCAGGGCCATAATTCACCCCTCCACTTT. Translated, it gives CAITQGHNSPLHF.

The CDR3 reads CASSYPPGTGGRGTEAFF. The CDR3 coding sequence is TGTGCCAGCAGTTACCCACCTGGGACAGGGGGTCGGGGCACTGAAGCTTTCTTT. The rearrangement links TRBV6-2 or TRBV6-3 to TRBJ1-1, with 11 bases identical to TRBD1. CDR1 MNHEY and CDR2 SVGEGT come from the germline V gene. The CDR3 has 18 residues. V shed 2 bases and J 4 bases; nucleotides not matched to a gene: 12.

This clonotype was counted a few times. The chain couples TRBV4-1 to TRBJ1-1, with a possible D match to TRBD1 (6 bases). CDR3 length: 13 amino acids. Trimming left V 6 bases short and J 4 bases short, with 12 bases between. Germline V gene sequence: CDR1 MGHRA, CDR2 YSYEKL. In DNA form, the CDR3 reads TGCGCCAGCAGACCAGGGGACCGCACTGAAGCTTTCTTT. Protein: CASRPGDRTEAFF.

The rearrangement uses TRBV20-1 and TRBJ1-2; 7 nucleotides align to TRBD1. The CDR3 extends over 13 amino acids. The germline V gene encodes CDR1 DFQATT and CDR2 SNEGSKA (reference sequence). V was clipped by 7 bases and J by 8 bases; unmatched bases: 13. The DNA for the CDR3 is TGCAGTGGCCGAACGACAGGGTTTAAGGGCTACACCTTC. This translates into CSGRTTGFKGYTF.

This clonotype was seen many times. The V and J genes are TRBV12-3 or TRBV12-4 and TRBJ2-3, with D unresolved. The CDR3 consists of 11 residues. V dropped 4 bases and J dropped 3 bases, with 2 bases sitting between them. The CDR3 DNA follows: TGTGCCAGCAGTTCAACAGATACGCAGTATTTT. The encoded protein is CASSSTDTQYF.

Note on this clonotype: A much larger clone differs by one base, so this may be a read error. Here the CDR3 reads CASSLVPAGGSETHYF. DNA of the CDR3: TGTGCCAGCAGCTTAGTCCCAGCGGGGGGGTCGGAGACCCATTACTTC. The genes are TRBV7-6 and TRBJ2-5; 10 positions agree with TRBD2. The CDR3 is 16 amino acids. CDR1 and CDR2 (germline): SGHVS, FNYEAQ.

This clonotype has a count of ten or more. The chain employs TRBV20-1 and TRBJ2-1; 7 bases are shared with TRBD2. J was trimmed by 0 bases and V by 7 bases; bases with no gene match: 0. The V gene's germline CDR1 is DFQATT and CDR2 SNEGSKA (reference sequence). The CDR3 runs 12 residues. Written as DNA, the CDR3 is TGCAGTGGGACTAGCTCCTACAATGAGCAGTTCTTC. Translated: CSGTSSYNEQFF.

This clonotype has more than one count but fewer than ten. The gene calls are TRBV5-1 and TRBJ1-2; 11 nucleotides line up with TRBD1. This CDR3 contains 15 residues. With V trimmed by 4 bases and J by 7 bases, 9 bases remained unmatched. Germline CDR1 and CDR2: SGHRS and YFSETQ. The CDR3 sequence is CASSPGQGATGGYTF. CDR3 sequence (DNA): TGCGCCAGCAGCCCAGGACAGGGGGCAACGGGTGGCTACACCTTC.

This rearrangement joins TRBV7-6 to TRBJ1-1, with D perhaps TRBD1 (5 bases). Trimming removed 4 bases from V and 0 bases from J, with 18 bases in between. Germline CDR1 reads SGHVS; CDR2 reads FNYEAQ. The length of the CDR3 is 17 residues. CDR3 region: CASSSPYGGAVNTEAFF. As DNA, the CDR3 is TGTGCCAGCAGCTCCCCGTACGGGGGTGCGGTGAACACTGAAGCTTTCTTT. Together with reference TRBV7-6 and TRBJ1-1, the CDR3 gives the full variable domain: GAGVSQSPRYKVTKRGQDVALRCDPISGHVSLYWYRQALGQGPEFLTYFNYEAQQDKSGLPNDRFSAERPEGSISTLTIQRTEQRDSAMYRCASSSPYGGAVNTEAFFGQGTRLTVV.

This clonotype has a count of ten or more. V is TRBV3-1 and J is TRBJ2-3; perhaps TRBD2 as D (5 bases). Germline V lookup: CDR1 LGHDT, CDR2 YNNKEL (reference sequence). V was pared by 4 bases and J by 1 base, with 15 bases between. The CDR3 extends over 16 amino acids. CDR3 sequence (DNA): TGTGCCAGCAGCCCTCTTTTACTAGTTGGCACAGATACGCAGTATTTT. Amino acids: CASSPLLLVGTDTQYF.

This rearrangement joins TRBV5-4 to TRBJ2-2; D is possibly TRBD2 (7 bases). CDR1 and CDR2 (germline): SGHNT, YYREEE (reference sequence). The V end was cut by 0 bases, the J end by 2 bases, with 17 bases between. The CDR3 runs to 18 residues. The CDR3 region is CASSLAGGPRLNTGELFF. The CDR3 DNA reads as TGTGCCAGCAGCTTGGCGGGGGGCCCTCGACTTAACACCGGGGAGCTGTTTTTT.

This clonotype was observed a handful of times. J is TRBJ2-7 and V is TRBV27; D remains unclear. V was clipped by 3 bases and J by 0 bases, with 9 bases between them. Germline-derived CDR1 and CDR2 are MNHEY and SMNVEV (reference sequence). This CDR3 is built from 14 residues. The CDR3 loop reads CASSFKVNSYEQYF. CDR3 nucleotides: TGTGCCAGCAGTTTTAAGGTGAACTCCTACGAGCAGTACTTC.

This clonotype was seen only a few times. CDR3 sequence reads: CATSMDRGIQYF. CDR3 DNA sequence: TGTGCCACCAGCATGGACAGGGGCATTCAGTACTTC. This rearrangement joins TRBV15 to TRBJ2-4, with 9 bases fitting TRBD1. The CDR3 spans 12 residues. CDR1 is LNHNV, CDR2 YYDKDF, per germline (reference sequence). The V segment lost 4 bases and the J segment 9 bases; nucleotides outside the gene matches: 1.

The chain employs TRBV7-9 and TRBJ2-7, with D possibly matching TRBD1 (6 bases). This CDR3 contains 18 residues. Germline V CDR1 and CDR2: SEHNR, FQNEAQ (reference sequence). Trimming shortened V by 2 bases and J by 4 bases, and 24 bases separated the two germline ends. The CDR3 nucleotides are TGTGCCAGCAGCTTATCATTTCTCGTGGACAGTCCCCAATACGAGCAGTACTTC. This translates into CASSLSFLVDSPQYEQYF.

This clonotype came up once. The V and J genes are TRBV4-1 and TRBJ1-1; D gene ambiguous. The length of the CDR3 is 16 residues. V was pared by 0 bases and J by 5 bases, with 16 bases between. Looked up from germline, CDR1 is MGHRA and CDR2 is YSYEKL. As DNA, the CDR3 is TGCGCCAGCAGCCAAGATCACACGGGGAGGCTTACTGAAGCTTTCTTT. Amino acids: CASSQDHTGRLTEAFF.

The chain has TRBV20-1 and TRBJ1-2; D is perhaps TRBD1 (6 bases). CDR1 and CDR2 (germline): DFQATT, SNEGSKA (reference sequence). With 6 bases removed from V and 7 bases from J, the gap between germline ends came to 18 bases. This CDR3 is built from 13 residues. The CDR3 DNA reads as TGCAGTGCCACTACAGGGACCGGGGGTGGCTACACCTTC. Protein: CSATTGTGGGYTF.

This clonotype occurred many times. The V call is TRBV6-5, the J call TRBJ2-3; no clear D gene. Trimming removed 6 bases at V and 6 bases at J, with 16 bases between. Germline V lookup: CDR1 MNHEY, CDR2 SVGAGI. The CDR3 totals 14 residues. CDR3 sequence reads: CASRRSGPRDTQYF. The CDR3 region has the DNA TGTGCCAGCAGGAGATCCGGACCTCGGGATACGCAGTATTTT.

This clonotype was seen repeatedly, ten times or more. The rearrangement joins TRBV12-3 or TRBV12-4 to TRBJ2-3, with D hard to call. This CDR3 spans 12 amino acids. Trimming stripped 5 bases from V and 6 bases from J, with 9 bases between. The chain's CDR3 is CASSPLSDTQYF. CDR3 nucleotide sequence: TGTGCCAGCAGTCCCCTCTCGGATACGCAGTATTTT.

Only a few counts were recorded for this clonotype. J is TRBJ1-2 and V is TRBV3-1, with D possibly TRBD1 on 5 matching bases. V was pared by 5 bases and J by 8 bases, with 18 bases between. The CDR3 contains 14 residues. Germline V gene lookup returns CDR1 LGHDT and CDR2 YNNKEL (reference sequence). CDR3 DNA sequence: TGTGCCAGCAGCAACAGACCGGGGAGGGGCGGCTACACCTTC. This gives the protein CASSNRPGRGGYTF. Complete variable domain (other parts from reference TRBV3-1 and TRBJ1-2): DTAVSQTPKYLVTQMGNDKSIKCEQNLGHDTMYWYKQDSKKFLKIMFSYNNKELIINETVPNRFSPKSPDKAHLNLHINSLELGDSAVYFCASSNRPGRGGYTFGSGTRLTVV.

The V and J genes are TRBV5-1 and TRBJ2-2; D possibly corresponds to TRBD2 (5 bases). Germline values: CDR1 SGHRS, CDR2 YFSETQ. The V end was cut by 4 bases, the J end by 6 bases, with 10 bases between. The CDR3 has 13 residues. In nucleotides, the CDR3 is TGCGCCAGCAGCATAAGCGGCGCCGGGGAGCTGTTTTTT. Translating gives CASSISGAGELFF. The whole variable domain, remainder taken from reference TRBV5-1 and TRBJ2-2, is KAGVTQTPRYLIKTRGQQVTLSCSPISGHRSVSWYQQTPGQGLQFLFEYFSETQRNKGNFPGRFSGRQFSNSRSEMNVSTLELGDSALYLCASSISGAGELFFGEGSRLTVL.